Described below is a single T cell receptor beta chain sequence and its context. Sequenced by immunoSEQ multiplex PCR; TCRdb stores in-frame clones only, minus some. The table shows fewer than 50,000 clones, with around 84% occurring only once. This record comes from a study of blood T cell repertoires in COVID-19. On the study more broadly: Acute and convalescent COVID-19 specimens originated in the United States, Italy and Spain. T cells, B-cell-depleted T cells, or PBMCs provided the cDNA or gDNA that served as material.

This CDR3 has 16 residues. Germline CDR1 reads SGHDN; CDR2 reads FVKESK. V lost 1 base and J 0 bases, leaving 9 bases between the germline ends. The specimen sequenced was peripheral blood. The V gene is TRBV14, the J gene TRBJ1-4; D is perhaps TRBD1 (5 bases). The TCR was taken from a human donor in a cohort sampled during active COVID-19. CDR3 amino acids: CASSQVGAATNEKLFF. The CDR3 bases are TGTGCCAGCAGCCAAGTAGGGGCGGCAACTAATGAAAAACTGTTTTTT.